This T cell receptor (beta chain) was documented in a study of shared clonotypes between healthy human individuals. Study-wide findings and caveats: As a rule, naive subsets had a larger estimated richness than memory subsets.

Comment on this clone: What it binds is unknown. Other DNA sequences within the sample encode an identical CDR3.

Data came from immunoSEQ multiplex PCR; TCRdb stores just in-frame clones and leaves some out. The sample shows around 2,000,000 clones, about 95% of them seen only once. CDR3 length: 12 amino acids. The V and J ends lost 5 bases and 8 bases respectively, with 10 bases between them. Germline CDR1 and CDR2: SEHNR and FQNEAQ (reference sequence). CD45RO-negative, CCR7-selected cells formed the naive CD8 fraction, which excluded terminally differentiated effector memory CD45RA+ cells. The sample was naive CD8+ T cells sorted from blood. The sequence was obtained from a man between 18 and 29 years old in good health. This sequence joins TRBV7-9 and TRBJ2-1; tentative D call: TRBD2 (5 bases). CDR3 bases: TGTGCCAGCAGCCTTAGCGTCGATGAGCAGTTCTTC. It codes for CASSLSVDEQFF.